This passage covers 7 T cell receptor beta chains from one sample sequenced in a study of cytomegalovirus exposure and HLA in healthy donors. The PCR used 60 Vbeta and 13 Jbeta primers. Only in-frame clones appear in the TCRdb table, and some are missing; sequencing was by immunoSEQ multiplex PCR. Among roughly 80,000 clones listed, around 85% were seen once. Sequenced: PBMCs. These receptors were obtained from a woman aged 50 to 60 in good health and CMV-seronegative.

The rearrangement links TRBV6-1 to TRBJ2-1, with 10 bases aligning to TRBD2. CDR3 length: 15 residues. Trimming at V came to 6 bases and at J to 4 bases, leaving 6 bases not matched to a gene. CDR1 is MNHNS, CDR2 SASEGT, per germline. The CDR3 bases are TGTGCCAGCAGATCGTCACTAGCGGGATACAATGAGCAGTTCTTC. This translates into CASRSSLAGYNEQFF.

The J gene is TRBJ2-1, the V gene TRBV19; perhaps TRBD1 as D (5 bases). The V end lost 6 bases, the J end lost 6 bases, and 27 bases lay between the germline ends. The V gene's germline CDR1 is LNHDA and CDR2 SQIVND (reference sequence). This CDR3 is 18 amino acids long. The CDR3 DNA is TGTGCCAGTAGGCTGGCCCTAAAGGGGTCCCTACAGACCAATGAGCAGTTCTTC. As protein: CASRLALKGSLQTNEQFF.

This chain joins TRBV7-9 and TRBJ1-1; maybe TRBD1 (5 bases). CDR1 and CDR2 (germline): SEHNR, FQNEAQ (reference sequence). The CDR3 has 15 residues. V was cut by 7 bases and J by 5 bases, with 20 bases left in between. CDR3 sequence (DNA): TGTGCCAGCACCACAAACCGGGGGATCGAAACTGAAGCTTTCTTT. It is translated as CASTTNRGIETEAFF.

J is TRBJ1-1 and V is TRBV28; 9 bases line up with TRBD1. The CDR3 has 13 residues. Germline V gives CDR1 MDHEN, CDR2 SYDVKM. J lost 5 bases, V lost 6 bases, and 4 bases had no gene match. The CDR3 here is CASRPGQGTEAFF. The DNA for the CDR3 is TGTGCCAGCAGACCAGGACAGGGGACTGAAGCTTTCTTT.

The chain couples TRBV7-6 to TRBJ2-1; TRBD2 matches at 13 bases. Germline trimming cut 5 bases from V and 4 bases from J; bases unmatched to any gene: 8. This CDR3 has 17 amino acids. The germline gives CDR1 SGHVS, CDR2 FNYEAQ. The CDR3 nucleotides are TGTGCCAGCAGCCTCAGGACTAGCGGGAGTTCTTACAATGAGCAGTTCTTC. Its protein is CASSLRTSGSSYNEQFF.

This clone was detected only a few times. The V call is TRBV7-9, the J call TRBJ2-3, with a weak D call TRBD2 (5 bases). This CDR3 is 15 amino acids long. Trimming shortened V by 6 bases and J by 2 bases, and 15 bases separated the two germline ends. Germline CDR1 reads SEHNR; CDR2 reads FQNEAQ (reference sequence). CDR3 region: CASRSHTRDTDTQYF. The CDR3 nucleotides are TGTGCCAGCAGATCCCATACCCGGGACACAGATACGCAGTATTTT.

The rearrangement joins TRBV27 to TRBJ1-2; D uncertain. Germline-derived CDR1 and CDR2 are MNHEY and SMNVEV (reference sequence). This CDR3 has 13 amino acids. V dropped 6 bases and J dropped 2 bases, with 10 bases sitting between them. CDR3 residues: CASRNGLNYGYTF. For the CDR3, the DNA is TGTGCCAGCAGAAATGGACTGAACTATGGCTACACCTTC.